Listed below are T cell receptor beta chains from one sample, sequenced in a study of cytomegalovirus exposure and HLA in healthy donors. TCRdb's table, derived via immunoSEQ multiplex PCR, lists solely in-frame clones and lacks some. The sample lists roughly 110,000 clones; 82% were seen once. Sequencing was done on a sample of PBMCs. These receptors were taken from a young woman in good health and CMV-seronegative. Both conserved end residues are part of each CDR3.

CDR3aa	j_gene	v_gene
CASGLVAGITEAFF	TRBJ1-1	TRBV12-5
CASSQGGTQYF	TRBJ2-5	TRBV14
CASSLAPGQGASGYTF	TRBJ1-2	TRBV7-6
CASSSDRSSGNTIYF	TRBJ1-3	TRBV7-9
CASSTEIRISGANVLTF	TRBJ2-6	TRBV5-1
CASSLQGADGYTF	TRBJ1-2	TRBV18
CSAAPSGYEQYF	TRBJ2-7	TRBV29-1
CASRQGINEQFF	TRBJ2-1	TRBV5-1
CASSELLVGELFF	TRBJ2-2	TRBV10-1
CASSIRGGDNSPLHF	TRBJ1-6	TRBV19
CASSSGGRYYSNQPQHF	TRBJ1-5	TRBV27
CASSLGWTSGKTDTQYF	TRBJ2-3	TRBV28
CSVAWGQDVTDTQYF	TRBJ2-3	TRBV29-1
CASSLATGGEGGQFF	TRBJ2-1	TRBV11-3
CASSPTTGPKAGGYTF	TRBJ1-2	TRBV11-2
CASSLGANVLTF	TRBJ2-6	TRBV28
CASSLEHSNNQPQHF	TRBJ1-5	TRBV4-2
CASNLGGFPSYEQYF	TRBJ2-7	TRBV7-2
CASSPGQGSTDTQYF	TRBJ2-3	TRBV11-3
CATGQGGDYGYTF	TRBJ1-2	TRBV5-1
CASSDRGGNQPQHF	TRBJ1-5	TRBV2
CASSISLSSLDEQYF	TRBJ2-7	TRBV19
CAIEGLLTYEQYF	TRBJ2-7	TRBV28
CASSGGGNYGYTF	TRBJ1-2	TRBV28
CASSPPLSGRADEQFF	TRBJ2-1	TRBV18
CASSLRLAGSYEQYF	TRBJ2-7	TRBV6-6
CASSLGPTYEQYF	TRBJ2-7	TRBV11-3
CASSEWDRGQRLRANVLTF	TRBJ2-6	TRBV6-1
CASSSNRANYGYTF	TRBJ1-2	TRBV11-2
CAIAGDPNTGELFF	TRBJ2-2	TRBV10-3
CASSVLLNTGELFF	TRBJ2-2	TRBV6-4
CASSQLGLAGGGGNEQFF	TRBJ2-1	TRBV5-6
CASSPGTTTDTQYF	TRBJ2-3	TRBV7-2
CASSLVAGADGYTF	TRBJ1-2	TRBV5-1
CASISGLGAEAYEQYF	TRBJ2-7	TRBV28
CASSEAGGPYNEQFF	TRBJ2-1	TRBV25-1
CASSLPQNTGELFF	TRBJ2-2	TRBV6-6
CASSPRGAVNYGYTF	TRBJ1-2	TRBV9
CAVTDRFSYEQYF	TRBJ2-7	TRBV28
CASGRLAPEAGELFF	TRBJ2-2	TRBV9
CASSRTSANQETQYF	TRBJ2-5	TRBV5-1